This note documents a single T cell receptor (beta chain) sequence. Its antigen is unidentified. PCR used 60 Vbeta primers and 13 Jbeta primers. Original data processing: Around 80 million unique TCR beta chains, 10 million to 13 million of them shared, were counted by a later analysis. TCRdb's table, derived via immunoSEQ multiplex PCR, lists solely in-frame clones and lacks some. That table gives V, J and clone size, and the DNA gave D and trimming. Altogether roughly 100,000 clones are present, about 64% being singletons, with the ten largest covering 2.5% to 3.5%. This record comes from a study of cytomegalovirus exposure and HLA in healthy donors. Overall study: In a previous analysis, around 120 million unique TCR beta sequences were found from some 180 million T cells.

Broader study findings: Rare sequences made up most TCRs, while some public TCRs were found in many donors.

The CDR3 is made up of 13 amino acids. Unmatched junction bases numbered 7, after V lost 7 bases and J lost 4 bases. In germline, CDR1 is LNHDA, CDR2 SQIVND (reference sequence). This chain connects TRBV19 to TRBJ2-7; 7 bases map to TRBD1. This receptor was taken from a female donor in good health and CMV-seronegative. Input material: PBMCs. The CDR3 DNA reads TGTGCCAGTAAACACAGGGGAGATTACGAGCAGTACTTC. Protein sequence: CASKHRGDYEQYF. Supplemented by reference TRBV19 and TRBJ2-7, the full variable domain reads DGGITQSPKYLFRKEGQNVTLSCEQNLNHDAMYWYRQDPGQGLRLIYYSQIVNDFQKGDIAEGYSVSREKKESFPLTVTSAQKNPTAFYLCASKHRGDYEQYFGPGTRLTVT.